Presented here are 10 T cell receptor beta chains from one specimen sequenced in a study of blood T cell repertoires in COVID-19. Some clones are missing from TCRdb's copy, which holds only in-frame ones; the method was immunoSEQ multiplex PCR. The repertoire holds 160,000 or so clones, 80% to 90% seen once, with approximately 10% in the top ten. Sequenced: peripheral blood. The receptors stem from a woman between 70 and 85 years old with COVID-19, enrolled during active disease.

The gene calls are TRBV3-1 (or the pseudogene TRBV3-2) and TRBJ1-2; D is possibly TRBD1 (6 bases). Germline values: CDR1 LGHDT, CDR2 YNNKEL (reference sequence). This CDR3 comprises 15 residues. V shed 2 bases and J shed 4 bases, with 14 bases lying between them. DNA for the CDR3: TGTGCCAGCAGCCAAAAAATACGGGGGGCCTATGGCTACACCTTC. Encoded protein: CASSQKIRGAYGYTF.

CDR3 in amino acids: CASSNLDRGQPQHF. The CDR3 DNA reads TGTGCCAGTAGTAACCTGGACAGGGGTCAGCCCCAGCATTTT. This chain connects TRBV19 to TRBJ1-5, with 9 nucleotides matching TRBD1. Germline V CDR1 and CDR2: LNHDA, SQIVND (reference sequence). The trim removed 4 bases at V and 6 bases at J, leaving 4 bases unmatched. CDR3 size: 14 residues.

V and J are TRBV7-3 and TRBJ1-1, with 7 bases that match TRBD1. There are 14 residues in the CDR3. Trimming took 5 bases from V and 3 from J; bases not matched to a gene: 6. Germline CDR1 and CDR2: SGHTA and FQGTGA. The CDR3 reads CASSPTGLDTEAFF. DNA for the CDR3: TGTGCCAGCAGCCCGACAGGGTTGGACACTGAAGCTTTCTTT. The full variable domain, in which reference TRBV7-3 and TRBJ1-1 provide the parts outside the CDR3, is GAGVSQTPSNKVTEKGKYVELRCDPISGHTALYWYRQSLGQGPEFLIYFQGTGAADDSGLPNDRFFAVRPEGSVSTLKIQRTERGDSAVYLCASSPTGLDTEAFFGQGTRLTVV.

This chain links TRBV28 with TRBJ1-2; tentatively, D is TRBD1 (5 bases). The V end was cut by 4 bases, the J end by 0 bases, with 21 bases between. Germline V gene sequence: CDR1 MDHEN, CDR2 SYDVKM. This CDR3 is built from 18 residues. CDR3 DNA: TGTGCCAGCAGTTCCCCGTTTAGGCTGGGGCCCACTAACTATGGCTACACCTTC. It codes for CASSSPFRLGPTNYGYTF.

CDR3 amino acids: CASSLRDRESYGYTF. The DNA for the CDR3 is TGTGCCAGCAGCCTCCGGGACAGGGAAAGCTATGGCTACACCTTC. The rearrangement links TRBV3-1 (or the pseudogene TRBV3-2) to TRBJ1-2; 9 bases fit TRBD1. The CDR3 totals 15 residues. The V and J ends lost 4 bases and 4 bases, in that order; junction bases with no gene match: 7. Germline assignment: CDR1 LGHDT and CDR2 YNNKEL (reference sequence).

V gene TRBV5-1 combines with J gene TRBJ1-6; 9 bases agree with TRBD1. CDR1 SGHRS and CDR2 YFSETQ come from the germline V gene. V lost 1 base and J lost 7; bases outside the gene matches: 9. CDR3 size: 17 residues. In DNA, the CDR3 is TGCGCCAGCAGCTTGACTCCGGGACAGGGCGGGAATTCACCCCTCCACTTT. It encodes CASSLTPGQGGNSPLHF. Supplemented by reference TRBV5-1 and TRBJ1-6, the full variable domain reads KAGVTQTPRYLIKTRGQQVTLSCSPISGHRSVSWYQQTPGQGLQFLFEYFSETQRNKGNFPGRFSGRQFSNSRSEMNVSTLELGDSALYLCASSLTPGQGGNSPLHFGNGTRLTVT.

CDR3 protein: CSASSPGTSPLEQYF. The CDR3 DNA sequence: TGCAGTGCTAGTTCGCCCGGGACTAGCCCTTTGGAGCAGTACTTC. The rearrangement joins TRBV20-1 to TRBJ2-7, with TRBD2 matching 9 bases. The CDR3 totals 15 residues. The germline CDR1 and CDR2 sequences are DFQATT and SNEGSKA (reference sequence). Germline trimming cut 3 bases from V and 7 bases from J; bases unmatched to any gene: 13.

Here the CDR3 DNA reads TGTGCCAGCAGTGACTCGTGGGACACAGGGTTGGATGGCTACACCTTC. Translating gives CASSDSWDTGLDGYTF. The rearrangement joins TRBV6-4 to TRBJ1-2; maybe TRBD1 (6 bases). V shed 0 bases and J shed 6 bases, with 17 bases lying between them. Germline V gives CDR1 MRHNA, CDR2 SNTAGT. The CDR3 spans 16 residues.

Only a few counts were recorded for this clone. This chain uses TRBV7-9 with TRBJ1-4, with D possibly being TRBD1 (5 bases). This CDR3 comprises 18 residues. Between the trimmed V and J ends, which lost 5 bases and 2 bases, there was a span of 21 bases. Germline CDR1 reads SEHNR; CDR2 reads FQNEAQ (reference sequence). CDR3 in amino acids: CASSPLGRDGGTNEKLFF. The CDR3 DNA sequence: TGTGCCAGCAGCCCCCTGGGACGGGACGGAGGGACTAATGAAAAACTGTTTTTT.

The V gene is TRBV4-1, the J gene TRBJ1-2, with 7 bases aligning to TRBD1. The CDR3 is made up of 15 amino acids. J gave up 8 bases and V 0 bases, and 9 bases lay outside the gene matches. The germline gives CDR1 MGHRA, CDR2 YSYEKL. The CDR3 region is CASSQDGQGVGGYTF. The CDR3 DNA is TGCGCCAGCAGCCAAGATGGCCAGGGGGTGGGAGGCTACACCTTC.